This T cell receptor (beta chain) was recovered during a study of blood T cell repertoires in COVID-19. Study information: Some COVID-19 samples were acute and others convalescent; all came from the United States, Italy and Spain.

This CDR3 is 16 amino acids long. Germline assignment: CDR1 MNHNS and CDR2 SASEGT. Trimming took 1 base from V and 4 from J; bases not matched to a gene: 8. Sequenced by immunoSEQ multiplex PCR; TCRdb stores in-frame clones only, minus some. Among 30,000 to 40,000 clones listed, about 86% were seen once. The specimen was peripheral blood. This TCR was sampled from a woman between 65 and 79 years old with active COVID-19. The J gene is TRBJ2-5, the V gene TRBV6-1, with 8 bases fitting TRBD2. In DNA, the CDR3 is TGTGCCAGCAGTGAAGAGGTCGGGGGGGCCGGAGAGACCCAGTACTTC. Encoded protein: CASSEEVGGAGETQYF.